This is a list of T cell receptor beta chains from one sample in a study of cytomegalovirus exposure and HLA in healthy donors. Sequenced by immunoSEQ multiplex PCR; TCRdb stores in-frame clones only, minus some. The profile shows about 81,000 clones, 70% to 85% of them singletons. Sequenced input: PBMCs. These receptor sequences come from a man between 45 and 60 years old in good health and CMV-seropositive. Both conserved end residues are part of each CDR3. The D gene is left open where the match is weak. Only part of the rows carry a size: once, few, many, or a class if the clone is expanded.

d_call,clone_size,v_call,j_call,cdr3_aa,cdr3_nt
.,.,TRBV4-1,TRBJ1-5,CASSQDRVGGGNQPQHF,TGCGCCAGCAGCCAAGATCGAGTGGGAGGAGGCAATCAGCCCCAGCATTTT
TRBD2,.,TRBV7-9,TRBJ2-1,CASSWGLEGNEQFF,TGTGCCAGCAGCTGGGGACTAGAAGGCAATGAGCAGTTCTTC
TRBD1,few,TRBV30,TRBJ2-7,CAWNLGGTGSREQYF,TGTGCCTGGAACCTGGGCGGGACAGGGTCTCGCGAGCAGTACTTC
TRBD1,.,TRBV15,TRBJ2-1,CATSREGGRGVDEQFF,TGTGCCACCAGCAGAGAAGGGGGCAGAGGAGTCGATGAGCAGTTCTTC
TRBD1,.,TRBV18,TRBJ1-4,CASSSGTGVERGEKLFF,TGTGCCAGCTCTTCAGGGACAGGGGTCGAACGGGGTGAAAAACTGTTTTTT
.,.,TRBV5-1,TRBJ2-2,CASSLEGQRYVGELFF,TGCGCCAGCAGCTTGGAGGGACAACGGTATGTCGGGGAGCTGTTTTTT
.,.,TRBV4-2,TRBJ2-7,CASSPTGSSYEQYF,TGTGCCAGCAGCCCGACAGGCAGTTCCTACGAGCAGTACTTC
TRBD1,.,TRBV7-9,TRBJ1-1,CASSLTGSNTEAFF,TGTGCCAGCAGCTTGACAGGGTCGAACACTGAAGCTTTCTTT
.,once,TRBV10-3,TRBJ2-1,CAISESSNPTDNEQFF,TGTGCCATCAGTGAGTCATCAAATCCGACAGACAATGAGCAGTTCTTC
TRBD1,.,TRBV5-1,TRBJ1-4,CASSRTTGMEKLFF,TGCGCCAGCAGCCGAACGACAGGGATGGAAAAACTGTTTTTT
.,.,TRBV30,TRBJ1-3,CAWSAPPNSGNTIYF,TGTGCCTGGAGTGCCCCCCCTAACTCTGGAAACACCATATATTTT
TRBD1,.,TRBV5-8,TRBJ1-4,CASSLGTGTEKLFF,TGTGCCAGCAGCTTGGGGACAGGGACTGAAAAACTGTTTTTT
TRBD1,.,TRBV19,TRBJ2-1,CASSTGQGTVGNEQFF,TGTGCCAGTAGTACCGGACAGGGGACTGTAGGTAATGAGCAGTTCTTC
TRBD2,.,TRBV5-4,TRBJ2-7,CASSEGGASGRNEQYF,TGTGCCAGCAGCGAGGGGGGCGCTAGCGGGAGAAACGAGCAGTACTTC
.,once,TRBV7-2,TRBJ2-1,CASSLVGARPLGNEQFF,TGTGCCAGCAGCTTAGTAGGCGCGCGGCCCCTCGGTAATGAGCAGTTCTTC
.,once,TRBV5-1,TRBJ1-5,CASSWGPGDQNQPQHF,TGCGCCAGCAGCTGGGGGCCAGGGGACCAAAATCAGCCCCAGCATTTT
.,.,TRBV6-1,TRBJ2-7,CASSELASPRGYF,TGTGCCAGCAGTGAACTAGCGAGCCCTCGGGGGTACTTC
.,.,TRBV25-1,TRBJ2-5,CASGTSSGAPMAQYF,TGTGCCAGCGGTACCAGCTCGGGTGCCCCCATGGCCCAGTACTTC
TRBD1,few,TRBV5-1,TRBJ2-7,CASSLEGTVYYEQYF,TGCGCCAGCAGCTTGGAAGGGACAGTATACTACGAGCAGTACTTC
TRBD2,.,TRBV7-3,TRBJ2-7,CASSLNPAGVHEQYF,TGTGCCAGCAGCTTAAACCCAGCGGGAGTCCACGAGCAGTACTTC
TRBD1,.,TRBV27,TRBJ1-4,CASSFRGTGGTGEKLFF,TGTGCCAGCAGTTTTCGTGGGACAGGGGGCACCGGGGAAAAACTGTTTTTT
.,.,TRBV7-8,TRBJ1-2,CASSLSSLNYYGYTF,TGTGCCAGCAGCTTAAGTTCTCTGAACTACTATGGCTACACCTTC
TRBD2,.,TRBV9,TRBJ2-1,CASSVGALAVGGGSSYNEQFF,TGTGCCAGCAGCGTAGGAGCCCTAGCGGTGGGCGGGGGGAGCTCCTACAATGAGCAGTTCTTC
.,.,TRBV5-1,TRBJ2-3,CASSSSSGTDTQYF,TGCGCCAGCAGCTCCTCTTCGGGCACAGATACGCAGTATTTT
TRBD1,.,TRBV11-3,TRBJ2-1,CASSSRTGKNEQFF,TGTGCCAGCAGCTCTAGGACAGGTAAAAATGAGCAGTTCTTC
.,.,TRBV5-4,TRBJ2-1,CASRPTGYGEQFF,TGTGCCAGCAGACCCACAGGGTACGGTGAGCAGTTCTTC
.,.,TRBV5-4,TRBJ1-1,CASSLSSRGYTEAFF,TGTGCCAGCAGCTTGAGCTCACGGGGGTACACTGAAGCTTTCTTT
.,few,TRBV21-1,TRBJ1-1,CASRWSAGATEAFF,TGTGCCAGCCGTTGGTCGGCAGGGGCGACTGAAGCTTTCTTT
TRBD1,.,TRBV5-5,TRBJ2-7,CASSLQGALYEQYF,TGTGCCAGCAGCTTACAGGGGGCTTTGTACGAGCAGTACTTC
TRBD2,once,TRBV10-3,TRBJ2-7,CAISGGGGSSYEQYF,TGTGCCATCAGTGGGGGCGGCGGGAGCTCCTACGAGCAGTACTTC
TRBD1,.,TRBV11-2,TRBJ1-1,CASSKQTGGYTEAFF,TGTGCCAGCAGCAAGCAGACAGGGGGATACACTGAAGCTTTCTTT
.,.,TRBV21-1,TRBJ2-2,CASSNGAATGELFF,TGTGCCAGCAGCAACGGTGCGGCGACCGGGGAGCTGTTTTTT
TRBD2,.,TRBV14,TRBJ2-3,CASSHIGLAGGTDTQYF,TGTGCCAGCAGCCACATTGGACTAGCGGGGGGCACAGATACGCAGTATTTT
TRBD2,.,TRBV11-2,TRBJ2-1,CASSLDRLANNEQFF,TGTGCCAGCAGCTTAGACCGACTAGCGAACAATGAGCAGTTCTTC
.,few,TRBV4-3,TRBJ2-2,CASSQDEDYTGELFF,TGCGCCAGCAGCCAAGACGAGGATTACACCGGGGAGCTGTTTTTT
TRBD2,.,TRBV19,TRBJ2-1,CASSISVLAEYNEQFF,TGTGCCAGTAGTATCTCTGTTCTAGCGGAGTACAATGAGCAGTTCTTC
.,.,TRBV11-3,TRBJ2-1,CASSFFWGGYNEQFF,TGTGCCAGCAGCTTTTTTTGGGGAGGTTACAATGAGCAGTTCTTC
TRBD2,.,TRBV15,TRBJ2-1,CATSRATWLAGFQNEQFF,TGTGCCACCAGCAGAGCCACCTGGCTAGCGGGGTTTCAAAATGAGCAGTTCTTC
.,medium-sized,TRBV7-9,TRBJ1-1,CASSSPARIEAFF,TGTGCCAGCAGCTCCCCCGCGCGAATTGAAGCTTTCTTT
TRBD1,.,TRBV12-5,TRBJ2-3,CASGYAGTGLGPDTQYF,TGTGCTAGTGGATACGCCGGGACAGGGCTAGGGCCAGATACGCAGTATTTT
TRBD1,.,TRBV18,TRBJ1-1,CASSLGTGVNTEAFF,TGTGCCAGCTCACTCGGGACAGGGGTGAACACTGAAGCTTTCTTT
.,.,TRBV7-2,TRBJ2-3,CASSLSGPTDTQYF,TGTGCCAGCAGCTTGAGCGGCCCCACAGATACGCAGTATTTT
TRBD1,.,TRBV9,TRBJ1-1,CASSRQGNTEAFF,TGTGCCAGCAGTCGACAGGGTAACACTGAAGCTTTCTTT